The subject of this entry is one TCR beta chain. Antigen: not known. These data belong to a study of cytomegalovirus exposure and HLA in healthy donors. At the level of the study: An early data release held tens of millions of unique TCRs from HLA-typed donors. General observations from the study: In a later analysis, HLA-C alleles had the fewest associated TCRs, DRB1 alleles the most. There were some public TCRs occurring in many donors, but most TCR sequences were rare. Later examination showed HLA-associated TCR beta chains had greater clonal expansion than equally common others.

Use of 60 Vbeta and 13 Jbeta primers characterized the PCR. Some clones are missing from TCRdb's copy, which holds only in-frame ones; the method was immunoSEQ multiplex PCR. The sample carries some 150,000 clones, 75% to 85% recorded once. The sequence was collected from a female donor in good health and CMV-seronegative. The sequencing sample was made of PBMCs.

The CDR3 region has the DNA TGTGCCAGCAGCCCGATGGGCGGGAGGGTTAGCTCCTACAATGAGCAGTTCTTC. Residues: CASSPMGGRVSSYNEQFF. The chain employs TRBV5-4 and TRBJ2-1; 9 positions match TRBD2. Looked up from germline, CDR1 is SGHNT and CDR2 is YYREEE (reference sequence). V was pared by 4 bases and J by 0 bases, with 11 bases of the junction left unmatched. The CDR3 sequence is 18 residues long.